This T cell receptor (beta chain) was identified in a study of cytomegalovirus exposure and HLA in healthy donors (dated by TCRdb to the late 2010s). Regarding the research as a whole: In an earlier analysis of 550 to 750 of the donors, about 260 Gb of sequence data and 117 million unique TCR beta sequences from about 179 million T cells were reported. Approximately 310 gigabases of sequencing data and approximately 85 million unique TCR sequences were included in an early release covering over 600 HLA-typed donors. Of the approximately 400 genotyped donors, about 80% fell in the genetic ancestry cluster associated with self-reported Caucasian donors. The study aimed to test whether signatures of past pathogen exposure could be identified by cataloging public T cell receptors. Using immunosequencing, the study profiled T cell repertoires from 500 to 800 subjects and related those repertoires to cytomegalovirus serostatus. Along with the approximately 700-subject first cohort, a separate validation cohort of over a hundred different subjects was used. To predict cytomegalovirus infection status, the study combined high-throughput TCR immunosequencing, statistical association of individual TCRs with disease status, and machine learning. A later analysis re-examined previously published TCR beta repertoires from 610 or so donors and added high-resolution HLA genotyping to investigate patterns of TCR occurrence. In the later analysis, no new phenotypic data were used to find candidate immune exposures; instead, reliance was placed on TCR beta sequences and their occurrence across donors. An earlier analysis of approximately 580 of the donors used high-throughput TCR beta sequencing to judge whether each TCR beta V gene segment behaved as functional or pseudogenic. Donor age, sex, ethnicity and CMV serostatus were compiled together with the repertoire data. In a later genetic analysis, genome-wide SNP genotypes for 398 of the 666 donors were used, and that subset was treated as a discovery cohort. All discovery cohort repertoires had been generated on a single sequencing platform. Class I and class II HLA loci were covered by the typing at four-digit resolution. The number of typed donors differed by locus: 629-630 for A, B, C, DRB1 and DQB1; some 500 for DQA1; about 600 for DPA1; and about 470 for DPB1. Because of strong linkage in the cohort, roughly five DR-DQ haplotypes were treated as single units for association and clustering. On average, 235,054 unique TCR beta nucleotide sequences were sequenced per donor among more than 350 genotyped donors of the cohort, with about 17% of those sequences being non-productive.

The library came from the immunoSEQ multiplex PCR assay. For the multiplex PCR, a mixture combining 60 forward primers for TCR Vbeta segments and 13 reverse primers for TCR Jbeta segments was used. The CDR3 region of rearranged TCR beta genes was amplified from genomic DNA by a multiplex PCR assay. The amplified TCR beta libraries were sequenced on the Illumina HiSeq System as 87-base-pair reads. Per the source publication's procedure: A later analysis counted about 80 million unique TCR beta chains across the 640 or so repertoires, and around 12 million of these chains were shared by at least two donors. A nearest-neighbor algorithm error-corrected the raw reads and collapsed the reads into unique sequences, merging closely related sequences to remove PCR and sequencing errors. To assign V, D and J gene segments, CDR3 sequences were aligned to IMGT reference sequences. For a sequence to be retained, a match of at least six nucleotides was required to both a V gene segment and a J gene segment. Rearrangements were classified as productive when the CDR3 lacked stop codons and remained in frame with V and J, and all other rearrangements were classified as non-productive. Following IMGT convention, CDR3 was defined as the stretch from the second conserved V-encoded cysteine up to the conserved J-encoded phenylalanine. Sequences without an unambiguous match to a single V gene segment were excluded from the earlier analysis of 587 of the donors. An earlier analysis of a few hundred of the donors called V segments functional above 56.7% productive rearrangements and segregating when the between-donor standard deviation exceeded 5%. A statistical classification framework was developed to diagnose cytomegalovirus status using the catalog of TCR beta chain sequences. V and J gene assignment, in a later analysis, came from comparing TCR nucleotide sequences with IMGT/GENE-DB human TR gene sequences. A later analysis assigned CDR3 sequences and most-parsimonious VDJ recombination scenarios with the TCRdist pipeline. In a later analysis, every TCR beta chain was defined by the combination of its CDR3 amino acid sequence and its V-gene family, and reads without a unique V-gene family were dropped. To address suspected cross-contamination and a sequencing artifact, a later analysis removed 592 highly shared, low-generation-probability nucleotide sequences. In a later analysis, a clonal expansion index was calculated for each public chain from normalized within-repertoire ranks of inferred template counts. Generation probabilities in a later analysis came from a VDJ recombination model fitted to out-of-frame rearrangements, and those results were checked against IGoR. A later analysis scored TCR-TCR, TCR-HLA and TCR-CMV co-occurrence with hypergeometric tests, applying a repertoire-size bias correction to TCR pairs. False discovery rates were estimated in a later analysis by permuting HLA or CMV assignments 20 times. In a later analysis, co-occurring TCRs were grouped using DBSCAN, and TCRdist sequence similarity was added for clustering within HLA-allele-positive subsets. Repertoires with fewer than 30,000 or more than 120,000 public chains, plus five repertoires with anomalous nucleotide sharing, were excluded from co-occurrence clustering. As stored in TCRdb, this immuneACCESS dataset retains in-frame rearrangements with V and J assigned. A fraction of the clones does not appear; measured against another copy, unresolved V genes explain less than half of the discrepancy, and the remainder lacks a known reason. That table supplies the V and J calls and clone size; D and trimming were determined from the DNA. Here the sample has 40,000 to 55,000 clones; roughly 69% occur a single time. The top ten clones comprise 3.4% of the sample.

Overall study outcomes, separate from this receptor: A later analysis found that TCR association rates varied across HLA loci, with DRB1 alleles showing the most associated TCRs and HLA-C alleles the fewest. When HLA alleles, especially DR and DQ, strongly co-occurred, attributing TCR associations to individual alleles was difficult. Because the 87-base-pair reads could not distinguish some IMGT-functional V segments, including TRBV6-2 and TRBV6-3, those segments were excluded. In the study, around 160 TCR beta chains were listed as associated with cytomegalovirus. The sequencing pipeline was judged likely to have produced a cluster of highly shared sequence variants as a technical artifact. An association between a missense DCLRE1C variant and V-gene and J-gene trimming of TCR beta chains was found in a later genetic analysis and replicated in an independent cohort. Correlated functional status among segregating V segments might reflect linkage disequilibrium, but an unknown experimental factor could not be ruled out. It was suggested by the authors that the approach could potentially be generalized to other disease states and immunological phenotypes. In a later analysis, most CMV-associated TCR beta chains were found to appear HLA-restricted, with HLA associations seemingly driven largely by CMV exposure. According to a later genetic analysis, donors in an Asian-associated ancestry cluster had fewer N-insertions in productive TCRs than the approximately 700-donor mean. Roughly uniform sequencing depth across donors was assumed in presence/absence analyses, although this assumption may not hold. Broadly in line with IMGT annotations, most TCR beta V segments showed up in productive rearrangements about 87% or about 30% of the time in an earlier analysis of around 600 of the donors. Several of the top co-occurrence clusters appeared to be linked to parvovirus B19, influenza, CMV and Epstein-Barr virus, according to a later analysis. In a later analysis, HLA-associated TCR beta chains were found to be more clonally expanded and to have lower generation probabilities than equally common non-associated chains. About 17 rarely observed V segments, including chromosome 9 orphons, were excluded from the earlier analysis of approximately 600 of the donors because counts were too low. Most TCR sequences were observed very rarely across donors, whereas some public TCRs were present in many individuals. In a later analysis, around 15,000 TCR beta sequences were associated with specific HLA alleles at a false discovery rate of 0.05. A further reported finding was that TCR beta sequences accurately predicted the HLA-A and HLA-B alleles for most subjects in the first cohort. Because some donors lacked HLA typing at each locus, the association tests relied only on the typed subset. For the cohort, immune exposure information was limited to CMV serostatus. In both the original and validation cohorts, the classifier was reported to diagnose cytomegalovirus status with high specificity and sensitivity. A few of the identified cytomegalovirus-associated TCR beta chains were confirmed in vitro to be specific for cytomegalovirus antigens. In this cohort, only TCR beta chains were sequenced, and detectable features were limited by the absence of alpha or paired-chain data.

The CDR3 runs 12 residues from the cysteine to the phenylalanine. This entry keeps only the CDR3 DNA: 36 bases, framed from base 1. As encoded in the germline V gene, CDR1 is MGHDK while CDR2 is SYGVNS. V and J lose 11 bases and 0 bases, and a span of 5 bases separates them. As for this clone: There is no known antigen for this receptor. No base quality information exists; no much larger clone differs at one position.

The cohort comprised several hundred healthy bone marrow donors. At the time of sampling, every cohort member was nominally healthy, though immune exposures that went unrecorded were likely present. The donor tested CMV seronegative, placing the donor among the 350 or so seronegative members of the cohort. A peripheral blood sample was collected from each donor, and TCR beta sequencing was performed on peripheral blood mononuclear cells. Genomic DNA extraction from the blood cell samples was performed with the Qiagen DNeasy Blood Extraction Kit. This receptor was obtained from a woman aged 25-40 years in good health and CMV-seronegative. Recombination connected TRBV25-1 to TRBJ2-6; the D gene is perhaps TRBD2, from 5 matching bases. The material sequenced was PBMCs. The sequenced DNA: TGTGCCGGGAGCTCTGGGGCCAACGTCCTGACTTTC. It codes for CAGSSGANVLTF.